The rows below give T cell receptor beta chains drawn from one sample of a study of OX40 agonist ivuxolimab in advanced cancers. Profiled with immunoSEQ multiplex PCR; TCRdb holds only in-frame clones, not every one. The sample has tens of thousands of clones, approximately 80% seen once; the top ten hold 3% to 5%. This sample comprised CD4+ or CD8+ T cells sorted from blood, obtained in a trial of the OX40 agonist ivuxolimab. These receptors all come from an adult with an advanced solid tumor such as melanoma, head and neck, liver or kidney cancer. Both conserved end residues are part of each CDR3. D genes are given only for firm matches. The size field is filled for only some rows; it gives once, few, many or a size class.

clone size	V gene	D gene	J gene	CDR3 DNA	CDR3 protein
once	TRBV10-3	.	TRBJ1-1	TGTGCCATCAGTGAGTCACGACCCGGGGGCGCCGGGACTGAAGCTTTCTTT	CAISESRPGGAGTEAFF
.	TRBV5-1	.	TRBJ2-7	TGCGCCAGCAGCTTGGAACGGCGGGGGCCTCCCTACGAGCAGTACTTC	CASSLERRGPPYEQYF
.	TRBV19	.	TRBJ1-2	TGTGCCAGTAGTATGAACGGGGTAAACTATGGCTACACCTTC	CASSMNGVNYGYTF
.	TRBV6-6	.	TRBJ1-2	TGTGCCAGCAGTTACGCTAACTATGGCTACACCTTC	CASSYANYGYTF
.	TRBV28	.	TRBJ2-1	TGTGCCAGCAGTTTAGTCGGGGCCAGCTCCTACAATGAGCAGTTCTTC	CASSLVGASSYNEQFF
few	TRBV9	TRBD2	TRBJ2-3	TGTGCCAGCAGCGTAACCTCCGGGACTAGCGGGACAGATACGCAGTATTTT	CASSVTSGTSGTDTQYF
.	TRBV7-6	.	TRBJ1-6	TGTGCCAGCAGCTCGACACACACGATTAATTCACCCCTCCACTTT	CASSSTHTINSPLHF
.	TRBV5-6	.	TRBJ1-5	TGTGCCAGCAGCTTGAGTGCGGGACACCTCCTTTTT	CASSLSAGHLLF
few	TRBV2	.	TRBJ2-3	TGTGCCAGCAGTGTGGCAGGGGAAGATACGCAGTATTTT	CASSVAGEDTQYF
.	TRBV7-3	.	TRBJ2-2	TGTGCCAGCAGCTTACAGTCACCAAGGAACACCGGGGAGCTGTTTTTT	CASSLQSPRNTGELFF
few	TRBV2	TRBD1	TRBJ1-1	TGTGCCAGGACAGGGGAGATGAACACTGAAGCTTTCTTT	CARTGEMNTEAFF
.	TRBV7-8	TRBD2	TRBJ2-7	TGTGCCAGCAGCTTGAGTGGGACTAGCAGCTACGAGCAGTACTTC	CASSLSGTSSYEQYF
.	TRBV5-4	.	TRBJ2-2	TGTGCCAGCAGCTTGGAGCAGCTAAACACCGGGGAGCTGTTTTTT	CASSLEQLNTGELFF
few	TRBV2	.	TRBJ1-1	TGTGCCAGCAGGGCTTATCATCAGGGGACTGAAGCTTTCTTT	CASRAYHQGTEAFF
.	TRBV27	.	TRBJ1-2	TGTGCCAGCAGTTCCTCGGACAGAGCCTATGGCTACACCTTC	CASSSSDRAYGYTF
few	TRBV19	TRBD1	TRBJ1-3	TGTGCCAGTGGGCGACAGGGTCTAAGCTCTGGAAACACCATATATTTT	CASGRQGLSSGNTIYF
.	TRBV28	.	TRBJ1-5	TGTGCCAGCAGTTTAAGCGGAAGTGGCAATCAGCCCCAGCATTTT	CASSLSGSGNQPQHF
few	TRBV28	.	TRBJ1-4	TGTGCCAGCAGAGGAGCGATCGGTGAAAAACTGTTTTTT	CASRGAIGEKLFF
once	TRBV5-1	TRBD2	TRBJ2-3	TGCGCCAGCACCACATTTAGCGGGGGGGCAGCTACGCAGTATTTT	CASTTFSGGAATQYF
.	TRBV21-1	.	TRBJ2-7	TGTGCCAGCAGCAAAGAAGGGCCAGGGCAGGGCGAGCAGTACTTC	CASSKEGPGQGEQYF
.	TRBV10-1	.	TRBJ2-2	TGCGCCAGCAGTGGGGCTAGCGCGGTCACCGGGGAGCTGTTTTTT	CASSGASAVTGELFF
.	TRBV20-1	.	TRBJ2-5	TGCAGTGAGACCCGGGGAGAGACCCAGTACTTC	CSETRGETQYF
.	TRBV27	.	TRBJ1-6	TGTGCCAGCAGGGGATCCTATAATTCACCCCTCCACTTT	CASRGSYNSPLHF
.	TRBV6-5	TRBD1	TRBJ2-7	TGTGCCAGCACTTGGACAGGGATGAGCTACGAGCAGTACTTC	CASTWTGMSYEQYF
.	TRBV14	.	TRBJ1-1	TGTGCCAGCAGCCAAGTCCGGTGGGGAAGGACTGAAGCTTTCTTT	CASSQVRWGRTEAFF
.	TRBV7-2	.	TRBJ1-5	TGTGCCAGCAGGCTCGTGGGGGCTGGCAATCAGCCCCAGCATTTT	CASRLVGAGNQPQHF
once	TRBV18	TRBD2	TRBJ2-7	TGTGCCAGCTCACCTTACCCCCACACTAGCGGTGATGTCTACGAGCAGTACTTC	CASSPYPHTSGDVYEQYF
once	TRBV30	.	TRBJ1-4	TGTGCCTGGGGGAACAGGGTCGGTGAAAAACTGTTTTTT	CAWGNRVGEKLFF
.	TRBV15	.	TRBJ2-7	TGTGCCACCAGCCAAAGGGTCGGATCCTACGAGCAGTACTTC	CATSQRVGSYEQYF
few	TRBV4-3	.	TRBJ2-7	TGCGCCAGCAGCCGTGAAGTTTTTCAGAGCTCCTACGAGCAGTACTTC	CASSREVFQSSYEQYF
.	TRBV9	.	TRBJ1-1	TGTGCCAGCAGTCTTGGCGGCAGCACTGAAGCTTTCTTT	CASSLGGSTEAFF
.	TRBV27	.	TRBJ2-3	TGTGCCAGCAGTTTATCTCTAAGCACAGATACGCAGTATTTT	CASSLSLSTDTQYF
.	TRBV10-1	TRBD2	TRBJ2-1	TGCGCCAGCAGTCTAGGGCGGGGGGGCCAGGATGAGCAGTTCTTC	CASSLGRGGQDEQFF
.	TRBV30	.	TRBJ2-1	TGTGCCTGGAGTGGAGGGGAATCCTACAATGAGCAGTTCTTC	CAWSGGESYNEQFF
.	TRBV2	.	TRBJ1-1	TGTGCCAGCATCGACCCCGGGTTCGCGAACACTGAAGCTTTCTTT	CASIDPGFANTEAFF
.	TRBV11-2	.	TRBJ1-3	TGTGCCAGCAGCTTAGGGCGGGTGGGCTCTGGAAACACCATATATTTT	CASSLGRVGSGNTIYF
once	TRBV7-8	.	TRBJ1-4	TGTGCCAGCAGCTTAGCGTATCGGATGGGGGGAGAAAAACTGTTTTTT	CASSLAYRMGGEKLFF
.	TRBV27	.	TRBJ2-7	TGTGCCAGCAGTTTTGGCCTTGGACTCGCGGGCTCTTACGAGCAGTACTTC	CASSFGLGLAGSYEQYF